The clone carrying this T cell receptor beta chain turned up a few times. The data were obtained in a study of blood T cell repertoires in COVID-19. Across the whole study: In each case, the material was cDNA or gDNA derived from T cells, B-cell-depleted T cells, or PBMCs.

Enrollment of patients from Seattle took place during active infection, with longitudinal follow-up. The table came from immunoSEQ multiplex PCR; TCRdb's copy has only in-frame clones and leaves some out. The sample contains fewer than 450,000 clones, about 91% of which appear only once. There are 15 residues in the CDR3. V lost 8 bases and J lost 0; bases outside the gene matches: 7. The germline CDR1 and CDR2 sequences are MNHEY and SVGAGI. Material: peripheral blood. This chain connects TRBV6-5 to TRBJ1-2; TRBD1 matches at 9 bases. This TCR derives from a woman aged 45-65 years with COVID-19, enrolled during active disease. DNA of the CDR3: TGTGCCAGCCTCCGGGACAGGGTCACTAACTATGGCTACACCTTC. It encodes CASLRDRVTNYGYTF.